This TCR beta chain comes out of a study of T cell clonotyping in hematopoietic cell transplantation. General observations from the study: Pathologically expanded recipient clonotypes increased progressively from day 30 to day 180 as diversity fell. Graft donor and pretransplant recipient Inverse Simpson Index values predicted broader posttransplant TCR diversity.

CDR1 LNHDA and CDR2 SQIVND come from the germline V gene (reference sequence). The V and J ends lost 4 bases and 5 bases, in that order; junction bases with no gene match: 7. The CDR3 totals 15 residues. The repertoire was sequenced with immunoSEQ multiplex PCR; TCRdb's copy has only in-frame clones and lacks some. The sample has 75,000 to 95,000 clones, 90% to 97% seen once; the top ten hold under 2%. Comment on this clone: Its antigen remains unidentified.

This sample's time point: recipient sample about 28 days before transplant, after cytoreduction. Recipients were bled about 28 days pretransplant and at posttransplant days 30, 100, 180. The chain is built from TRBV19 and TRBJ1-4, with 7 positions matching TRBD1. The origin of this receptor is a woman aged 50 to 60 with acute myeloid leukemia. Some clones in this sample may be carry-over from other donors' samples. Source: peripheral blood mononuclear cells, taken before stem cell transplant. The CDR3 protein is CASSTSGTENEKLFF. In nucleotides, the CDR3 is TGTGCCAGTAGTACGTCCGGGACAGAGAATGAAAAACTGTTTTTT.